This is a list of T cell receptor beta chains from one sample in a study of OX40 agonist ivuxolimab in advanced cancers. Generated by immunoSEQ multiplex PCR, the TCRdb table keeps only in-frame clones and is missing some. Of fewer than 65,000 clones in the sample, around 79% were seen once. The input for sequencing was CD4+ or CD8+ T cells sorted from blood, taken in a trial of the OX40 agonist ivuxolimab. These receptors originate from an adult with an advanced solid tumor such as melanoma, head and neck, liver or kidney cancer. The CDR3 runs from the conserved cysteine through the conserved F or W. Each record gives: clone size, J gene, V gene, D gene, CDR3 DNA, CDR3 protein. A D gene is named only where the DNA matches it firmly. Clone size is shown for a subset of rows, as once, few, many or a class of expanded clone.

>.|TRBJ1-5|TRBV6-1|.
TGTGCCAGCAGGACAGTCAGCAATCAGCCCCAGCATTTT
CASRTVSNQPQHF
>once|TRBJ2-5|TRBV7-3|TRBD2
TGTGCCAGCAGCCCAAACGGACTAGCGGGACCTAAAGAGACCCAGTACTTC
CASSPNGLAGPKETQYF
>.|TRBJ1-4|TRBV30|.
TGTGCCTGGAGTGTACCAGGGGCGCAGGGTGAAAAACTGTTTTTT
CAWSVPGAQGEKLFF
>.|TRBJ2-1|TRBV19|TRBD2
TGTGCCAGTAGTATAGCTGGCGGCGGGGGGAGTGAGCAGTTCTTC
CASSIAGGGGSEQFF
>.|TRBJ2-1|TRBV4-1|TRBD2
TGCGCCAGCAGACTAGCGGGAGACAATGAGCAGTTCTTC
CASRLAGDNEQFF
>few|TRBJ2-1|TRBV7-6|TRBD2
TGTGCCAGCAGCTCCCCGCGGGGGGAGGGCAATGAGCAGTTCTTC
CASSSPRGEGNEQFF
>.|TRBJ1-2|TRBV18|TRBD1
TGTGCCAGCTCACCAGGACCAGGGGGCGATTTCTATGGCTACACCTTC
CASSPGPGGDFYGYTF
>.|TRBJ1-1|TRBV7-3|.
TGTGCCAGCAGCCCATCGACAGTATACACTGAAGCTTTCTTT
CASSPSTVYTEAFF
>.|TRBJ1-5|TRBV7-9|.
TGTGCCAGCAGCTTACATACGGGTTTAGCTCCCTCTCAGCCCCAGCATTTT
CASSLHTGLAPSQPQHF
>.|TRBJ2-1|TRBV2|.
TGTGCCAGCAGTGTCGGGACCCAAGAGCAGTTCTTC
CASSVGTQEQFF
>.|TRBJ2-7|TRBV7-9|.
TGTGCCAGCAGCCGCCGCTTGGACGTCGAGCAGTACTTC
CASSRRLDVEQYF
>few|TRBJ1-3|TRBV29-1|.
TGCAGCGTGCGGACGGCCTCTGGAAACACCATATATTTT
CSVRTASGNTIYF
>once|TRBJ1-2|TRBV11-2|.
TGTGCCAGCAGCACCCCCAAGGGCTACACCTTC
CASSTPKGYTF
>few|TRBJ2-5|TRBV2|TRBD1
TGTGCCAGCAACCAACTGGGACAGGGGGTAGAGACCCAGTACTTC
CASNQLGQGVETQYF
>.|TRBJ1-1|TRBV4-1|.
TGCGCCAGCAGCCAAGGGGTATTCGAGGGGCTGACTGAAGCTTTCTTT
CASSQGVFEGLTEAFF
>.|TRBJ1-4|TRBV21-1|.
TGTGCCAGCAGCAAAGCGCTTTCGGGGCCAGACAGGGCAGGTGTGGGAAAACTGTTTTTT
CASSKALSGPDRAGVGKLFF
>.|TRBJ1-4|TRBV28|.
TGTGCCAGCACCCGGACGGAAGAAAAACTGTTTTTT
CASTRTEEKLFF
>.|TRBJ1-3|TRBV7-6|.
TGTGCCAGCAGCTTAGCGTCCAAGATGCCCTCTGGAAACACCATATATTTT
CASSLASKMPSGNTIYF
>.|TRBJ1-1|TRBV18|TRBD1
TGTGCCAGCTCACCTAAAACCGGGACAGCGAACACTGAAGCTTTCTTT
CASSPKTGTANTEAFF
>few|TRBJ2-1|TRBV28|TRBD2
TGTGCCAGCAGTGCGTGGCGGGAGGATAGCAATGAGCAGTTCTTC
CASSAWREDSNEQFF
>.|TRBJ2-3|TRBV6-4|TRBD2
TGTGCCAGCAGTGACGGGACTAGCGGCACAGATACGCAGTATTTT
CASSDGTSGTDTQYF
>.|TRBJ2-1|TRBV9|.
TGTGCCAGCAGCGTAGCTTATGGGGGGTTTCCCAATGAGCAGTTCTTC
CASSVAYGGFPNEQFF
>.|TRBJ1-1|TRBV5-5|TRBD1
TGTGCCAGCAGCTTGGCAGCAGGGGGACCTTCGAACACTGAAGCTTTCTTT
CASSLAAGGPSNTEAFF
>.|TRBJ2-3|TRBV7-2|.
TGTGCCAGCAGCTTAGGCGCGGGACCACATGATACGCAGTATTTT
CASSLGAGPHDTQYF
>.|TRBJ2-5|TRBV7-9|TRBD2
TGTGCCGGATTAGCGGGGGTACGATTGTACTTC
CAGLAGVRLYF
>.|TRBJ2-2|TRBV5-1|.
TGCGCCAGCAGCTTGCGCGGGGACGCGAACACCGGGGAGCTGTTTTTT
CASSLRGDANTGELFF
>.|TRBJ2-3|TRBV6-5|.
TGTGCCAGCAGTTACGGCATAGCCCCAGCAGATACGCAGTATTTT
CASSYGIAPADTQYF
>.|TRBJ1-6|TRBV19|TRBD1
TGTGCCAGTAGTCTGGGACAGGGAGGAAATTCACCCCTCCACTTT
CASSLGQGGNSPLHF
>.|TRBJ2-3|TRBV27|.
TGTGCCAGCAGTCGCCTTAACACAGATACGCAGTATTTT
CASSRLNTDTQYF
>.|TRBJ1-2|TRBV10-1|TRBD1
TGCGCCAGCAGTGCACCAAGGACAGGGGGGATCCGTGGCTATGGCTACACCTTC
CASSAPRTGGIRGYGYTF
>.|TRBJ1-2|TRBV5-4|.
TGTGCCAGCAGCTTGGCGGAGGACTATGGCTACACCTTC
CASSLAEDYGYTF
>.|TRBJ2-1|TRBV6-6|.
TGTGCCAGCAGGAGGGGAGTACGCTACAATGAGCAGTTCTTC
CASRRGVRYNEQFF
>.|TRBJ2-7|TRBV7-2|.
TGTGCCAGCAGCTTATACCCGCCGACAGGAGATTACGAGCAGTACTTC
CASSLYPPTGDYEQYF
>.|TRBJ1-2|TRBV7-3|.
TGTGCCAGCAGCTTAACATCGGGGGGGTACTATGGCTACACCTTC
CASSLTSGGYYGYTF
>.|TRBJ2-5|TRBV6-5|.
TGTGCCAGTTCGTGGTTTCGGTTCCAAGAGACCCAGTACTTC
CASSWFRFQETQYF
>.|TRBJ2-4|TRBV21-1|.
TGTGCCAGCAGCAAAGCAGGGGGACAGCGCGGGGCCAAAAACATTCAGTACTTC
CASSKAGGQRGAKNIQYF
>.|TRBJ2-7|TRBV5-6|.
TGTGCCAGCAGCTTAGGTAGGGGGTGGTACGAGCAGTACTTC
CASSLGRGWYEQYF
>.|TRBJ2-7|TRBV7-9|.
TGTGCCAGCAGCTTACCGGGACTCCTCGAGCAGTACTTC
CASSLPGLLEQYF
>.|TRBJ2-3|TRBV27|.
TGTGCCAGCTCCTCCGGAGGGGGGTATACAGATACGCAGTATTTT
CASSSGGGYTDTQYF
>.|TRBJ1-4|TRBV7-9|.
TGTGCCAGCAGCCAAGAATGGGAAAAACTGTTTTTT
CASSQEWEKLFF
>.|TRBJ2-2|TRBV6-6|TRBD1
TGTGCCAGCCTTAGAGGACAGGGCGGCCCCGGGGAGCTGTTTTTT
CASLRGQGGPGELFF
>once|TRBJ2-1|TRBV11-3|TRBD2
TGTGCCAGCAGCTGGGCAAGCGGGAGTCTCTACAATGAGCAGTTCTTC
CASSWASGSLYNEQFF
>.|TRBJ2-3|TRBV5-1|.
TGCGCCAGCAGCTTGTCTTCAGCCCCAGATACGCAGTATTTT
CASSLSSAPDTQYF
>.|TRBJ2-3|TRBV28|.
TGTGCCAGCAGTTTTTCGACGGGGGGCACAGATACGCAGTATTTT
CASSFSTGGTDTQYF
>.|TRBJ1-4|TRBV27|.
TGTGCCAGCAGACCCTCGACAGATGAAAAACTGTTTTTT
CASRPSTDEKLFF
>once|TRBJ1-2|TRBV14|.
TGTGCCAGCAGCCGACGACAGGAGGGTGGCTACACCTTC
CASSRRQEGGYTF
>.|TRBJ1-2|TRBV6-6|.
TGTGCCAGCAGCCCTTCGGGGGGCTCTGGCTACACCTTC
CASSPSGGSGYTF
>.|TRBJ2-2|TRBV12-5|.
TGTGCTAGTGGTCCTTCCGCCGGGGAGCTGTTTTTT
CASGPSAGELFF